The 16 T cell receptor beta chains presented below share a single source sample, sequenced in a study of cytomegalovirus exposure and HLA in healthy donors. The method was immunoSEQ multiplex PCR; TCRdb's version includes in-frame clones alone and lacks a portion of them. The repertoire holds under 300,000 clones, with about 90% as singletons. Specimen: PBMCs. These receptors were taken from a woman in her 30s in good health and CMV-seropositive.

The chain recombines TRBV11-3 with TRBJ2-1; 9 bases match TRBD2. The germline V gene encodes CDR1 SGHNT and CDR2 YENEEA. The CDR3 runs to 16 residues. Trimming cost V 4 bases and J 10 bases; bases outside gene matches: 14. The CDR3 bases are TGTGCCAGCAGCTCGTTGGGGAGTAGCGGGAGAGGGGAGCAGTTCTTC. Translated, it gives CASSSLGSSGRGEQFF. Full variable domain (remainder filled in from reference TRBV11-3 and TRBJ2-1): EAGVVQSPRYKIIEKKQPVAFWCNPISGHNTLYWYLQNLGQGPELLIRYENEEAVDDSQLPKDRFSAERLKGVDSTLKIQPAELGDSAVYLCASSSLGSSGRGEQFFGPGTRLTVL.

The chain couples TRBV6-4 to TRBJ2-5; no reliable D call. The CDR3 is 14 residues long. The ends were cut back, 11 bases at V and 8 bases at J, with 24 bases in the middle. Germline CDR1 is MRHNA and CDR2 is SNTAGT. CDR3 protein: CAQEIHDLKRTQYF. The CDR3 nucleotides are TGTGCCCAGGAAATACACGATCTTAAGAGAACCCAGTACTTC.

The chain combines TRBV27 with TRBJ2-3, with 7 bases matching TRBD2. Germline V CDR1 and CDR2: MNHEY, SMNVEV (reference sequence). This CDR3 is built from 15 residues. With 6 bases clipped from V and 2 bases from J, the junction kept 8 bases outside the gene matches. The CDR3 nucleotides are TGTGCCAGCAGGCCTAGCGGCAGTCCCACAGATACGCAGTATTTT. Amino acids: CASRPSGSPTDTQYF.

The chain links TRBV4-1 to TRBJ1-1; unclear D gene. The length of the CDR3 is 13 residues. The germline V and J ends were trimmed by 3 bases and 5 bases, with 10 bases remaining between them. Germline V lookup: CDR1 MGHRA, CDR2 YSYEKL. The DNA of the CDR3 is TGCGCCAGCAGCCATCCCTCCCGGACTGAAGCTTTCTTT. Translating it yields CASSHPSRTEAFF.

This chain uses TRBV6-4 with TRBJ1-1; no clear D. CDR3 length: 13 amino acids. Trimming stripped 5 bases from V and 5 bases from J, with 12 bases between. CDR1 is MRHNA, CDR2 SNTAGT, per germline. The CDR3 loop is CASSRVSGTEAFF. As DNA, the CDR3 is TGTGCCAGCAGTCGCGTTTCGGGGACTGAAGCTTTCTTT.

V and J are TRBV27 and TRBJ2-5; 8 bases match TRBD1. Per the germline V gene, CDR1 is MNHEY and CDR2 is SMNVEV (reference sequence). This CDR3 is built from 13 residues. J lost 4 bases, V lost 8 bases, and 6 bases had no gene match. The CDR3 coding sequence is TGTGCCAGCCGTCCAGGGGGCGGAGAGACCCAGTACTTC. Its translation: CASRPGGGETQYF.

The chain links TRBV7-9 to TRBJ1-1; no clear D. The V end was cut by 3 bases, the J end by 8 bases, with 7 bases between. The CDR3 contains 11 residues. The V gene's germline CDR1 is SEHNR and CDR2 FQNEAQ (reference sequence). The CDR3: CASSFGEEAFF. Here the CDR3 DNA reads TGTGCCAGCAGCTTTGGAGAGGAAGCTTTCTTT.

The chain uses TRBV7-2 and TRBJ1-2, with TRBD1 matching over 10 bases. Germline-derived CDR1 and CDR2 are SGHTA and FQGNSA. The CDR3 loop spans 15 amino acids. J was trimmed by 8 bases and V by 5 bases; bases with no gene match: 11. The CDR3 sequence: CASSPTRQGALGYTF. The CDR3 nucleotides read TGTGCCAGCAGCCCCACGCGACAGGGGGCCTTGGGCTACACCTTC.

The V gene is TRBV27, the J gene TRBJ2-1; the match to TRBD2 covers 11 bases. The CDR3 runs to 16 residues. V trimming: 1 base; J trimming: 3 bases; junction bases outside the gene matches: 2. Germline CDR1 is MNHEY and CDR2 is SMNVEV (reference sequence). The CDR3 protein is CASSLLAGGGYNEQFF. Written as DNA, the CDR3 is TGTGCCAGCAGTTTATTAGCGGGAGGGGGCTACAATGAGCAGTTCTTC.

This chain links TRBV7-9 with TRBJ1-3; maybe TRBD1 (5 bases). The CDR3 contains 16 residues. The germline V gene has CDR1 SEHNR and CDR2 FQNEAQ (reference sequence). V was clipped by 0 bases and J by 3 bases, with 12 bases between them. The CDR3: CASSLAGRAVGNTIYF. CDR3 DNA: TGTGCCAGCAGCTTAGCTGGCAGGGCGGTTGGAAACACCATATATTTT.

The gene calls are TRBV29-1 and TRBJ1-2; 8 nucleotides line up with TRBD1. Germline values: CDR1 SQVTM, CDR2 ANQGSEA. Trimming removed 3 bases from V and 3 bases from J; junction bases left unmatched: 6. The CDR3 loop spans 14 amino acids. The CDR3 here is CSVDRTGSDYGYTF. In DNA, the CDR3 is TGCAGCGTTGATAGGACAGGGTCGGACTATGGCTACACCTTC. Full variable domain (remainder filled in from reference TRBV29-1 and TRBJ1-2): SAVISQKPSRDICQRGTSLTIQCQVDSQVTMMFWYRQQPGQSLTLIATANQGSEATYESGFVIDKFPISRPNLTFSTLTVSNMSPEDSSIYLCSVDRTGSDYGYTFGSGTRLTVV.

This clone has just a few counts. This chain uses TRBV11-3 with TRBJ2-7; D possibly corresponds to TRBD2 (6 bases). The germline V gene has CDR1 SGHNT and CDR2 YENEEA. This CDR3 region has 13 residues. The V end was cut by 8 bases, the J end by 4 bases, with 15 bases between. This CDR3 is CASSWRETYEQYF. Here the CDR3 DNA reads TGTGCCAGCTCCTGGAGGGAGACGTACGAGCAGTACTTC.

This clone was seen only a few times. The chain combines TRBV7-9 with TRBJ1-1; weak D call: TRBD1 (5 bases). The CDR3 has 15 amino acids. Germline V CDR1 and CDR2: SEHNR, FQNEAQ (reference sequence). Trimming cost V 3 bases and J 6 bases, with 17 bases left between them. CDR3 nucleotide sequence: TGTGCCAGCAGCTTGCTCCTGGTACGGGGGGCTGAAGCTTTCTTT. Residues: CASSLLLVRGAEAFF. Drawing the rest from reference TRBV7-9 and TRBJ1-1, the complete variable domain is DTGVSQNPRHKITKRGQNVTFRCDPISEHNRLYWYRQTLGQGPEFLTYFQNEAQLEKSRLLSDRFSAERPKGSFSTLEIQRTEQGDSAMYLCASSLLLVRGAEAFFGQGTRLTVV.

The genes are TRBV2 and TRBJ2-3; 10 positions match TRBD2. CDR3 length: 18 residues. Unmatched junction bases numbered 9, after V lost 3 bases and J lost 0 bases. Germline V gene sequence: CDR1 SNHLY, CDR2 FYNNEI. DNA for the CDR3: TGTGCCAGCAGTGATCGGCTAGCGGGAGTGCTGAGCACAGATACGCAGTATTTT. Translation gives CASSDRLAGVLSTDTQYF.

The rearrangement uses TRBV2 and TRBJ1-5; TRBD1 matches 10 bases. Germline V gene data show CDR1 as SNHLY and CDR2 as FYNNEI. The CDR3 covers 13 residues. The junction had 3 bases not matched to a gene; V was cut back by 9 bases and J by 4 bases. The chain's CDR3 is CASRDRGNQPQHF. The CDR3 DNA sequence: TGTGCCAGTCGGGACAGGGGTAATCAGCCCCAGCATTTT.

This clone was observed once. The genes are TRBV4-1 and TRBJ2-3; D possibly corresponds to TRBD2 (5 bases). Germline V gene lookup returns CDR1 MGHRA and CDR2 YSYEKL. The V end lost 4 bases, the J end lost 2 bases, and 13 bases lay between the germline ends. The CDR3 runs to 15 residues. The CDR3 region is CASSPSRGNTDTQYF. Written as DNA, the CDR3 is TGCGCCAGCAGCCCAAGCCGGGGAAACACAGATACGCAGTATTTT.